This TCR beta chain stems from a study of cytomegalovirus exposure and HLA in healthy donors. General study points: Later genetic work tied a missense DCLRE1C variant to beta-chain V and J trimming.

In regard to this clone: Antigen: not known.

PCR amplification relied on 60 Vbeta primers (plus 13 Jbeta primers). The method was immunoSEQ multiplex PCR; TCRdb's version includes in-frame clones alone and lacks a portion of them. The data show under 150,000 clones, 75% to 85% seen once. CDR3 length: 15 residues. Germline values: CDR1 SEHNR, CDR2 FQNEAQ (reference sequence). The trim removed 5 bases at V and 3 bases at J, leaving 6 bases unmatched. The receptor comes from a girl aged 2-10 years in good health and CMV-seronegative. The material sequenced was PBMCs. This sequence joins TRBV7-9 and TRBJ2-3; the match to TRBD2 covers 9 bases. The CDR3 loop is CASSPPSGVTDTQYF. CDR3 sequence (DNA): TGTGCCAGCAGCCCACCTAGCGGGGTAACAGATACGCAGTATTTT.